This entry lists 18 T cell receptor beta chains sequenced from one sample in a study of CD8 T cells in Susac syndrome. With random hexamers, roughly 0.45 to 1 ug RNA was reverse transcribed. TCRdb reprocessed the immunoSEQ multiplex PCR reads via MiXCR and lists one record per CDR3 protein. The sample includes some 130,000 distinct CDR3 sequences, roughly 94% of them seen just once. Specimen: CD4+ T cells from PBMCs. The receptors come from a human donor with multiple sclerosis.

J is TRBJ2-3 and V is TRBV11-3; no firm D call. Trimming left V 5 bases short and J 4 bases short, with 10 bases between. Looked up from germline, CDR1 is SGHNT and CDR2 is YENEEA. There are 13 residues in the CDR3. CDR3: CASSAVSADTQYF. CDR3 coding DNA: TGTGCCAGCAGCGCAGTCAGCGCAGATACGCAGTATTTT.

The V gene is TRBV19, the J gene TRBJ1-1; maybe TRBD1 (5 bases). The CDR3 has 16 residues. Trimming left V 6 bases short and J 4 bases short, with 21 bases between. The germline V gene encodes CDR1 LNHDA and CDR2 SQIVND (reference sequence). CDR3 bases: TGTGCCAGTAGCAGAGGAGGGGCTGGATGGGGCACTGAAGCTTTCTTT. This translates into CASSRGGAGWGTEAFF.

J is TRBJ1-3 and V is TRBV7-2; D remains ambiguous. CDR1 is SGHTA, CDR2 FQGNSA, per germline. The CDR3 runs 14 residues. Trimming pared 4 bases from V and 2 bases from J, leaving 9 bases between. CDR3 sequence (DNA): TGTGCCAGCAGCTCGACACGTCCTGGAAACACCATATATTTT. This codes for CASSSTRPGNTIYF. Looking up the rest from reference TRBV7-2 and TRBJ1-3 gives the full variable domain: GAGVSQSPSNKVTEKGKDVELRCDPISGHTALYWYRQSLGQGLEFLIYFQGNSAPDKSGLPSDRFSAERTGGSVSTLTIQRTQQEDSAVYLCASSSTRPGNTIYFGEGSWLTVV.

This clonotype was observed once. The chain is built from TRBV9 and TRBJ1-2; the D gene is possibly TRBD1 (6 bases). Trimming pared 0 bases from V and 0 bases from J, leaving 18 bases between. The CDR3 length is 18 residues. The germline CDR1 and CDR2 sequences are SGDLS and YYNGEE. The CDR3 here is CASSVDRGGADTNYGYTF. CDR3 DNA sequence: TGTGCCAGCAGCGTAGATCGGGGGGGGGCAGATACTAACTATGGCTACACCTTC.

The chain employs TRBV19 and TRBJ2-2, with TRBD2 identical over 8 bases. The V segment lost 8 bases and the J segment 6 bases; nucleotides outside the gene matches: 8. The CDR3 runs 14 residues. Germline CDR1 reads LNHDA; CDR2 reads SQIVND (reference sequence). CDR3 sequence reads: CASCQRERAGELFF. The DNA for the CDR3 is TGTGCCAGTTGCCAGCGGGAGCGGGCCGGGGAGCTGTTTTTT.

CDR3 nucleotides: TGTGCCAGCAGACCAAGGAACACTGAAGCTTTCTTT. This sequence encodes CASRPRNTEAFF. This rearrangement joins TRBV6-5 to TRBJ1-1; D unresolved. Germline CDR1 reads MNHEY; CDR2 reads SVGAGI. The CDR3 is 12 residues long. Trimming stripped 6 bases from V and 1 base from J, with 6 bases between.

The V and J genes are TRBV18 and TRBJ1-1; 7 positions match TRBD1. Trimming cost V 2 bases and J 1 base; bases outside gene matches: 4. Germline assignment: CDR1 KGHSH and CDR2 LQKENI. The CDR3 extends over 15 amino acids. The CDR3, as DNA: TGTGCCAGCTCACCAGGCAGGGGGAGGAACACTGAAGCTTTCTTT. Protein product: CASSPGRGRNTEAFF.

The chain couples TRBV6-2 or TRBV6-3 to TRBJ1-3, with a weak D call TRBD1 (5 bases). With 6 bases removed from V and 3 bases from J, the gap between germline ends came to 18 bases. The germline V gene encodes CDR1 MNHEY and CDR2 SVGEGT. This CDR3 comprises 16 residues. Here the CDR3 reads CASRQPGTRGGNTIYF. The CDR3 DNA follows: TGTGCCAGCAGACAACCCGGGACCCGTGGTGGAAACACCATATATTTT.

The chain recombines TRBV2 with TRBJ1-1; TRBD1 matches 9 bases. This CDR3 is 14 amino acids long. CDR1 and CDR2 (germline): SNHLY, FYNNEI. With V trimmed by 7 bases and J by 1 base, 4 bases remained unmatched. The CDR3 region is CASIGTGRNTEAFF. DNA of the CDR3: TGTGCCAGCATTGGGACAGGGAGGAACACTGAAGCTTTCTTT.

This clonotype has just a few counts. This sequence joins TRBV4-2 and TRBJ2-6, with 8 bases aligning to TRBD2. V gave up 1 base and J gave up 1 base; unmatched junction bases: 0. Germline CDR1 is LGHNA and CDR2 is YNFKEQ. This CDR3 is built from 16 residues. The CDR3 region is CASSQVAGSGANVLTF. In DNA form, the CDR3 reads TGTGCCAGCAGCCAAGTAGCGGGGTCTGGGGCCAACGTCCTGACTTTC.

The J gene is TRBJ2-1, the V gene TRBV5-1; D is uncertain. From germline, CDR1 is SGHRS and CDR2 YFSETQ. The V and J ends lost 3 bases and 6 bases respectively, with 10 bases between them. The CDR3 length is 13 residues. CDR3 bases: TGCGCCAGCAGCTCGCTAACAAGCAATGAGCAGTTCTTC. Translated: CASSSLTSNEQFF.

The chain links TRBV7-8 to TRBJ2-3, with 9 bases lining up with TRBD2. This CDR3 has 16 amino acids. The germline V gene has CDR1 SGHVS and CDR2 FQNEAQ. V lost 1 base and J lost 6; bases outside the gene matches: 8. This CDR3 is CASSLGAGGPFDTQYF. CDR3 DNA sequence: TGTGCCAGCAGCTTAGGGGCGGGGGGGCCGTTTGATACGCAGTATTTT. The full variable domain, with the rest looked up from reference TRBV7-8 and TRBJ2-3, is GAGVSQSPRYKVAKRGQDVALRCDPISGHVSLFWYQQALGQGPEFLTYFQNEAQLDKSGLPSDRFFAERPEGSVSTLKIQRTQQEDSAVYLCASSLGAGGPFDTQYFGPGTRLTVL.

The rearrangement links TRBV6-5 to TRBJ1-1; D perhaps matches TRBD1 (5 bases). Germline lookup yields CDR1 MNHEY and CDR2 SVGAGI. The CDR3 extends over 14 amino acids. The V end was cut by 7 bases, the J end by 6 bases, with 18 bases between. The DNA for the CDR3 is TGTGCCAGCAATAGGGTGGGGGGAACAGCTGAAGCTTTCTTT. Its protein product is CASNRVGGTAEAFF.

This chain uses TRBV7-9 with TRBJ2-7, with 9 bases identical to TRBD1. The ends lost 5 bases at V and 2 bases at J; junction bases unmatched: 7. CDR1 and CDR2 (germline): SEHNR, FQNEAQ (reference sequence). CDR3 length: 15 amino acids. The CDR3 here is CASSPGQGKAYEQYF. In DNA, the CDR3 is TGTGCCAGCAGCCCCGGACAGGGGAAAGCCTACGAGCAGTACTTC.

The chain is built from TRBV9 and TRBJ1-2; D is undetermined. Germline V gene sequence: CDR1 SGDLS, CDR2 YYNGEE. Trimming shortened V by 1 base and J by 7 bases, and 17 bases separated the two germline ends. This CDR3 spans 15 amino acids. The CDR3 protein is CASSVTLSGEGGYTF. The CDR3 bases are TGTGCCAGCAGCGTAACCCTCTCCGGGGAGGGTGGCTACACCTTC. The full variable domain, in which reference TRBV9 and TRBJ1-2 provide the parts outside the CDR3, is DSGVTQTPKHLITATGQRVTLRCSPRSGDLSVYWYQQSLDQGLQFLIQYYNGEERAKGNILERFSAQQFPDLHSELNLSSLELGDSALYFCASSVTLSGEGGYTFGSGTRLTVV.

In nucleotides, the CDR3 is TGTGCCAGCAGCCTACACGGAGGAACCGGGGAGCTGTTTTTT. Translated, it gives CASSLHGGTGELFF. The chain has TRBV3-1 and TRBJ2-2; tentatively, D is TRBD2 (5 bases). V was cut by 4 bases and J by 5 bases, with 11 bases left in between. The germline gives CDR1 LGHDT, CDR2 YNNKEL (reference sequence). The CDR3 spans 14 residues. The full variable domain, rest sourced from reference TRBV3-1 and TRBJ2-2, is DTAVSQTPKYLVTQMGNDKSIKCEQNLGHDTMYWYKQDSKKFLKIMFSYNNKELIINETVPNRFSPKSPDKAHLNLHINSLELGDSAVYFCASSLHGGTGELFFGEGSRLTVL.

CDR3 DNA: TGCGCCAGCAGCCCCGGACTAGCGGGGGACCAAGAGACCCAGTACTTC. This translates into CASSPGLAGDQETQYF. The chain uses TRBV5-1 and TRBJ2-5; the match to TRBD2 covers 13 bases. The CDR3 consists of 16 residues. Germline V gene lookup returns CDR1 SGHRS and CDR2 YFSETQ. Trimming removed 4 bases from V and 0 bases from J; junction bases left unmatched: 3.

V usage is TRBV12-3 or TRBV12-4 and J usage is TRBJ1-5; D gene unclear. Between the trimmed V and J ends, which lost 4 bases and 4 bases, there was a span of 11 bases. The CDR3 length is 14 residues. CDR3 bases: TGTGCCAGCAGTTCCCGGGGTCTAAATCAGCCCCAGCATTTT. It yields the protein CASSSRGLNQPQHF.